This paragraph reports one TCR beta chain. This sample is drawn from a study of T cell changes during pregnancy in multiple sclerosis. Germline lookup yields CDR1 GTSNPN and CDR2 SVGIG (reference sequence). The CDR3 runs 11 residues. Trimming removed 3 bases at V and 6 bases at J, with 6 bases between. TCRdb's table, derived via immunoSEQ multiplex PCR, lists solely in-frame clones and lacks some. Counted here are tens of thousands of clones, 88% occurring once; the ten biggest clones make up approximately 1.8%. The chain links TRBV30 to TRBJ2-1; D is unclear. The sequences come from peripheral blood, collected in the first trimester of pregnancy. This clonotype was obtained from a female donor with multiple sclerosis, enrolled in a pregnancy study. CDR3 region: CAWSAGNEQFF. Here the CDR3 DNA reads TGTGCCTGGAGCGCCGGCAATGAGCAGTTCTTC.